This is a list of T cell receptor beta chains from one sample in a study of cytomegalovirus exposure and HLA in healthy donors. TCRdb keeps only in-frame clones here, not all; method: immunoSEQ multiplex PCR. The sample comprises about 96,000 clones, about 70% of which are singletons, and under 3% rests with the top ten. The source material was PBMCs. Every receptor here comes from a female donor in good health and CMV-seropositive. Both conserved end residues are part of each CDR3. The D gene is left open where the match is weak. For some rows the clone size is stated as once, few or many, or as a class when expanded; others skip it.

abundance	v_gene	d_gene	j_gene	CDR3aa	CDR3nt
NA	TRBV28	NA	TRBJ1-2	CASSGRYYRAAANYGYTF	TGTGCCAGCAGCGGTCGATACTATCGGGCAGCGGCTAACTATGGCTACACCTTC
NA	TRBV30	NA	TRBJ1-2	CAWARTDGYTF	TGTGCCTGGGCTAGGACTGATGGCTACACCTTC
NA	TRBV2	NA	TRBJ2-1	CASTPGFSYNEQFF	TGTGCCAGCACCCCAGGGTTCTCCTACAATGAGCAGTTCTTC
NA	TRBV11-2	TRBD2	TRBJ2-3	CASSQRAGGSTDTQYF	TGTGCCAGCAGCCAACGAGCGGGGGGAAGCACAGATACGCAGTATTTT
NA	TRBV28	NA	TRBJ1-4	CASSFRPNEKLFF	TGTGCCAGCAGTTTCAGGCCGAATGAAAAACTGTTTTTT
NA	TRBV4-1	TRBD2	TRBJ2-2	CASSQESGGRGGELFF	TGCGCCAGCAGCCAAGAGAGCGGGGGGCGAGGCGGGGAGCTGTTTTTT
NA	TRBV5-1	NA	TRBJ2-5	CASSLAGNPEETQYF	TGCGCCAGCAGCTTGGCCGGGAACCCGGAAGAGACCCAGTACTTC
NA	TRBV29-1	NA	TRBJ1-3	CSVPSPGGNTIYF	TGCAGCGTTCCCTCTCCCGGGGGAAACACCATATATTTT
NA	TRBV7-3	NA	TRBJ2-5	CASSLTREETQYF	TGTGCCAGCAGCCTTACGCGGGAAGAGACCCAGTACTTC
NA	TRBV30	NA	TRBJ1-1	CAWSSQGNTEAFF	TGTGCCTGGAGTTCGCAGGGTAACACTGAAGCTTTCTTT
NA	TRBV25-1	NA	TRBJ1-4	CASSESGEGGNEKLFF	TGTGCCAGCAGTGAATCCGGGGAGGGTGGAAATGAAAAACTGTTTTTT
few	TRBV7-9	TRBD2	TRBJ2-1	CASSGSGSSYNEQFF	TGTGCCAGCAGCGGTAGCGGGAGCTCCTACAATGAGCAGTTCTTC
NA	TRBV29-1	TRBD1	TRBJ2-7	CSEWDSLIYEQYF	TGCAGCGAGTGGGACAGTTTAATTTACGAGCAGTACTTC
NA	TRBV11-1	NA	TRBJ1-2	CASSVEEGYGYTF	TGTGCCAGCAGCGTCGAAGAGGGCTATGGCTACACCTTC
NA	TRBV29-1	TRBD1	TRBJ2-7	CSVKRDPGQGPSYEQYF	TGCAGCGTGAAAAGGGATCCGGGACAGGGACCCTCCTACGAGCAGTACTTC
NA	TRBV2	NA	TRBJ2-6	CASRPGAGSGANVLTF	TGTGCCAGCAGACCAGGGGCGGGTTCCGGGGCCAACGTCCTGACTTTC
NA	TRBV4-1	NA	TRBJ1-2	CASSQETVVGSGYTF	TGCGCCAGCAGCCAAGAAACAGTGGTGGGGAGTGGCTACACCTTC
NA	TRBV11-2	TRBD1	TRBJ2-1	CASSLDGGTGYNEQFF	TGTGCCAGCAGCTTAGATGGCGGGACAGGCTACAATGAGCAGTTCTTC
few	TRBV19	NA	TRBJ2-1	CASSREDEQFF	TGTGCCAGTAGTCGAGAGGATGAGCAGTTCTTC
NA	TRBV19	NA	TRBJ1-5	CASSIDRDQPQHF	TGTGCCAGTAGTATAGACAGGGATCAGCCCCAGCATTTT
NA	TRBV5-8	NA	TRBJ1-5	CASSFHYNQPQHF	TGTGCCAGCAGCTTTCACTACAATCAGCCCCAGCATTTT
NA	TRBV19	TRBD1	TRBJ2-1	CASSPGTGVEQFF	TGTGCCAGTAGTCCTGGGACAGGAGTTGAGCAGTTCTTC
NA	TRBV7-9	NA	TRBJ1-2	CASSSSSYGYTF	TGTGCCAGCAGCTCCTCCTCCTATGGCTACACCTTC
NA	TRBV5-1	NA	TRBJ1-3	CASSLSPTARNGNTIYF	TGCGCCAGCAGCTTGTCCCCGACAGCCCGAAACGGAAACACCATATATTTT
few	TRBV27	NA	TRBJ1-5	CASSQRGSVQPQHF	TGTGCCAGCAGTCAACGGGGGTCGGTTCAGCCCCAGCATTTT
NA	TRBV10-3	TRBD1	TRBJ2-7	CAISVRTGGTYEQYF	TGTGCCATCAGTGTTCGGACAGGCGGAACCTACGAGCAGTACTTC
NA	TRBV6-4	TRBD2	TRBJ2-2	CASSQTTGLAGELFF	TGTGCCAGCAGCCAAACTACGGGACTAGCCGGGGAGCTGTTTTTT
NA	TRBV4-1	NA	TRBJ1-1	CASSQVPHTEAFF	TGCGCCAGCAGCCAAGTTCCTCACACTGAAGCTTTCTTT
few	TRBV6-1	TRBD2	TRBJ2-5	CASSEGLARPYRPEETQYF	TGTGCCAGCAGTGAAGGACTAGCGCGCCCTTACCGACCTGAAGAGACCCAGTACTTC
NA	TRBV6-5	NA	TRBJ2-6	CASSYSRDSGANVLTF	TGTGCCAGCAGTTACTCGAGGGACTCTGGGGCCAACGTCCTGACTTTC
NA	TRBV5-1	TRBD2	TRBJ2-1	CASSSWRELAYNEQFF	TGCGCCAGCAGCAGCTGGCGGGAGCTGGCCTACAATGAGCAGTTCTTC
NA	TRBV6-5	TRBD1	TRBJ1-6	CASSEQGYSPLHF	TGTGCCAGCAGTGAACAGGGGTACTCACCCCTCCACTTT
once	TRBV11-1	NA	TRBJ2-3	CASSRQSGSTDTQYF	TGTGCCAGCAGCCGGCAAAGCGGGAGCACAGATACGCAGTATTTT
once	TRBV27	NA	TRBJ2-1	CASRSTGHSYNEQFF	TGTGCCAGCAGGTCGACAGGCCACTCCTACAATGAGCAGTTCTTC
NA	TRBV7-2	NA	TRBJ2-3	CASSPRSAAASTDTQYF	TGTGCCAGCAGCCCTCGGTCGGCGGCCGCTAGCACAGATACGCAGTATTTT
NA	TRBV5-1	NA	TRBJ2-1	CASSFPQYNEQFF	TGCGCCAGCAGCTTCCCCCAATACAATGAGCAGTTCTTC
NA	TRBV5-4	NA	TRBJ1-1	CASSSRTTLEDTEAFF	TGTGCCAGCAGCTCCCGGACAACGCTGGAAGACACTGAAGCTTTCTTT
NA	TRBV5-1	TRBD2	TRBJ2-7	CASSWTSGVEQYF	TGCGCCAGCAGCTGGACTAGCGGGGTAGAGCAGTACTTC
NA	TRBV30	TRBD1	TRBJ1-2	CAWEGQGFANYGYTF	TGTGCCTGGGAAGGACAGGGCTTCGCTAACTATGGCTACACCTTC
NA	TRBV30	NA	TRBJ1-5	CAWSVLAWPQHF	TGTGCCTGGAGTGTCCTGGCCTGGCCCCAGCATTTT
NA	TRBV4-2	NA	TRBJ2-1	CASSQDLAGYNEQFF	TGTGCCAGCAGCCAAGACCTAGCCGGGTATAATGAGCAGTTCTTC
NA	TRBV29-1	NA	TRBJ1-1	CSVARQVPPGAEAFF	TGCAGCGTCGCGAGACAGGTCCCCCCTGGGGCTGAAGCTTTCTTT
NA	TRBV6-1	TRBD1	TRBJ1-1	CASSRQGAATEAFF	TGTGCCAGCAGTCGTCAGGGGGCGGCCACTGAAGCTTTCTTT
NA	TRBV4-3	TRBD2	TRBJ2-7	CASSQGLAGGVYEQYF	TGCGCCAGCAGCCAAGGACTAGCGGGAGGGGTCTACGAGCAGTACTTC
NA	TRBV11-2	NA	TRBJ2-7	CASSQVGGFYEQYF	TGTGCCAGCAGCCAAGTCGGAGGCTTTTACGAGCAGTACTTC
NA	TRBV15	TRBD1	TRBJ1-4	CATSRGRQGGEKLFF	TGTGCCACCAGCAGGGGACGACAGGGAGGAGAAAAACTGTTTTTT
NA	TRBV28	NA	TRBJ2-7	CASSLTPYEQYF	TGTGCCAGCAGTTTAACACCCTACGAGCAGTACTTC
NA	TRBV19	TRBD1	TRBJ1-2	CASSQDRGYGYTF	TGTGCCAGTAGCCAGGACAGGGGCTATGGCTACACCTTC
NA	TRBV7-8	TRBD1	TRBJ1-1	CASSRTGGTEAFF	TGTGCCAGCAGCAGAACAGGGGGCACTGAAGCTTTCTTT
NA	TRBV11-3	NA	TRBJ2-3	CASSQKQVDTQYF	TGTGCCAGCAGCCAGAAACAGGTTGATACGCAGTATTTT
NA	TRBV2	NA	TRBJ2-5	CASDLGDLGETQYF	TGTGCCAGTGATTTGGGGGACTTGGGGGAGACCCAGTACTTC
NA	TRBV5-4	NA	TRBJ1-5	CASSEERGYNQPQHF	TGTGCCAGCAGCGAGGAGAGGGGGTACAATCAGCCCCAGCATTTT